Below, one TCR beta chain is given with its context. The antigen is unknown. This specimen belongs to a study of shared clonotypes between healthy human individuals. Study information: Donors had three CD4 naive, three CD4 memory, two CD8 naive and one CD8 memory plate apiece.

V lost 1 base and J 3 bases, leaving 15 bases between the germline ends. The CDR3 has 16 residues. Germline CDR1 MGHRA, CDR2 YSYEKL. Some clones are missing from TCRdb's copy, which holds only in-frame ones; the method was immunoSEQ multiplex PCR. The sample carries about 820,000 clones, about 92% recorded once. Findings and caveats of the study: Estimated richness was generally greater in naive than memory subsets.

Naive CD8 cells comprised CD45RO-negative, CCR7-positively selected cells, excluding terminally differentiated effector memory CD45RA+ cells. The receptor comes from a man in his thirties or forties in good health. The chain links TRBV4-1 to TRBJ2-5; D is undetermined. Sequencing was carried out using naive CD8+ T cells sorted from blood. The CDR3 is CASSQAGRSGEETQYF. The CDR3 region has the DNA TGCGCCAGCAGCCAAGCAGGAAGAAGTGGGGAAGAGACCCAGTACTTC.